This record looks at one T cell receptor (beta chain) sequence and its context. The CDR3 length is 14 residues. CDR1 and CDR2 (germline): SQVTM, ANQGSEA. After removal of 7 bases from V and 8 bases from J, the junction contained 15 bases not matched to a gene. The sample belongs to a study of cytomegalovirus exposure and HLA in healthy donors. The repertoire was sequenced with immunoSEQ multiplex PCR; TCRdb's copy has only in-frame clones and lacks some. The data show roughly 120,000 clones, around 94% seen once. Material for sequencing was PBMCs. The V call is TRBV29-1, the J call TRBJ1-2, with 8 nucleotides matching TRBD1. The sequence was collected from a woman younger than 30 in good health and CMV-seronegative. The CDR3 loop is CSARMDRDEGGYTF. Written as DNA, the CDR3 is TGCAGCGCTCGGATGGACAGGGATGAAGGAGGCTACACCTTC.